This TCR beta chain was profiled in a study of blood T cells in healthy people across ages. The CDR3 has 14 residues. The germline gives CDR1 DFQATT, CDR2 SNEGSKA (reference sequence). With respect to this clonotype: Its cognate antigen is unknown.

Through a sample-barcoded 5' primer and a J-beta primer mix, a second PCR was run for about 6 to 11 cycles. Every single cDNA molecule received a tag from a template-switch adaptor with 12 random nucleotides. MiXCR, run by TCRdb on the 5' RACE reads, gives a single entry per CDR3 protein. This table has fewer than 800,000 distinct CDR3 sequences, roughly 21% appearing once. Overall study findings and caveats: Unknown CMV status may confound age-related changes in expanded clones. Naive CD4+ cells and diversity were both higher in long-lived donors than in aged donors.

The chain carries TRBV20-1 and TRBJ2-5; D remains unclear. The J call may be wrong; the DNA end is better matched by TRBJ2-7. This TCR came from a man aged 65-85 years in good health. Sequencing used blood. CDR3 nucleotides: TGCAGTGCTTCCGGTCCCATCGGTTCCTACGAGCAGTACTTC. Amino acids: CSASGPIGSYEQYF.